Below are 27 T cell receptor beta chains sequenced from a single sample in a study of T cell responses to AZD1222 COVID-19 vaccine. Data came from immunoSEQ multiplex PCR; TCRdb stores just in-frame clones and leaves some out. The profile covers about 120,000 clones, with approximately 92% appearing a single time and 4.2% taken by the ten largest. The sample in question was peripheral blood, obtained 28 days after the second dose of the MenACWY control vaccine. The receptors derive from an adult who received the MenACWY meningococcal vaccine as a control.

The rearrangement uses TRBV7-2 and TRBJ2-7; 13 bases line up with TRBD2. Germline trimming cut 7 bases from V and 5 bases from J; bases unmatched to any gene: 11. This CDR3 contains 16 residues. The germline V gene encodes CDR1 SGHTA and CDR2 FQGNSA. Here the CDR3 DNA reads TGTGCCAGCATCAGGACTAGCGGGAGAGATATGGACGAGCAGTACTTC. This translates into CASIRTSGRDMDEQYF.

The DNA of the CDR3 is TGTGCCAGCCGAATGACAGGGGTTGAGGTCGGGGAGCTGTTTTTT. Translating gives CASRMTGVEVGELFF. This rearrangement joins TRBV4-2 to TRBJ2-2; TRBD1 matches 8 bases. Germline CDR1 reads LGHNA; CDR2 reads YNFKEQ. V was clipped by 8 bases and J by 7 bases; unmatched bases: 12. There are 15 residues in the CDR3.

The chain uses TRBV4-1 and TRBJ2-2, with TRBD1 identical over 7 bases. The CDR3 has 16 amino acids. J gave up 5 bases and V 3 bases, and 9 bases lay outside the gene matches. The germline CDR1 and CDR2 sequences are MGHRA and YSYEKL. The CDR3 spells CASSHTGALGTGELFF. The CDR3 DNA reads TGCGCCAGCAGCCACACAGGGGCTCTGGGAACCGGGGAGCTGTTTTTT.

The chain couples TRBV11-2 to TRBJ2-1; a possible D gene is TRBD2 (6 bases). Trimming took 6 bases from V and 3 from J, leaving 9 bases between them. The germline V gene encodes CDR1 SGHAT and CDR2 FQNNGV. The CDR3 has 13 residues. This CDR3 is CASRGRLYNEQFF. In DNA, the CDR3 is TGTGCCAGCAGGGGGAGGCTCTACAATGAGCAGTTCTTC.

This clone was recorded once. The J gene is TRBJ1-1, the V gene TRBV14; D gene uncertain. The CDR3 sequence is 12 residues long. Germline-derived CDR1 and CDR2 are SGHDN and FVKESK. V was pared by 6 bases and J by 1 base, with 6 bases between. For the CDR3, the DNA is TGTGCCAGCAGTCAGCGGAACACTGAAGCTTTCTTT. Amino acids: CASSQRNTEAFF.

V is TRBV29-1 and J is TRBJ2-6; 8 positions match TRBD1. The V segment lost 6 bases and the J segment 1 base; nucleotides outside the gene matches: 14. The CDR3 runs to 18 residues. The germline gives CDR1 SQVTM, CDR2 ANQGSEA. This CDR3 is CSVLSRGRGHSGANVLTF. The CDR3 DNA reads TGCAGCGTGCTTTCCAGGGGGCGCGGACATTCTGGGGCCAACGTCCTGACTTTC.

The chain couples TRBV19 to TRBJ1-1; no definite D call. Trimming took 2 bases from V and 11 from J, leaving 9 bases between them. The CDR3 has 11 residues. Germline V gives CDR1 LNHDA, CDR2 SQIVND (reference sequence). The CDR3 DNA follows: TGTGCCAGTAGTATAAATCGTATTGCTTTCTTT. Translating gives CASSINRIAFF.

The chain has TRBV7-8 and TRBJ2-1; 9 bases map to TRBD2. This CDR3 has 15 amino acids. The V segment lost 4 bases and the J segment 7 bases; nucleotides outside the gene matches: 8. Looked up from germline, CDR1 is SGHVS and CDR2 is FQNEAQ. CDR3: CASSYRTSARNEQFF. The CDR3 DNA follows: TGTGCCAGCAGCTATAGGACTAGCGCAAGGAATGAGCAGTTCTTC.

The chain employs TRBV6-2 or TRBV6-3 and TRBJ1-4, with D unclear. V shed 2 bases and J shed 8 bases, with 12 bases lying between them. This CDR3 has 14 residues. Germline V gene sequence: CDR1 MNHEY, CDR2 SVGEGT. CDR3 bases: TGTGCCAGCAGTTACGGTATCATAACGGAAAAACTGTTTTTT. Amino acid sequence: CASSYGIITEKLFF.

The CDR3 DNA reads TGCGCCAGCAGCTTTACTGGACAGGGGAAGCCAGATACGCAGTATTTT. Amino acids: CASSFTGQGKPDTQYF. The chain combines TRBV5-1 with TRBJ2-3, with TRBD1 matching over 9 bases. The CDR3 totals 16 residues. Losses at the gene ends were 2 bases for V and 4 bases for J; bases not matched to a gene: 8. Germline CDR1 SGHRS, CDR2 YFSETQ. The whole variable domain, remainder taken from reference TRBV5-1 and TRBJ2-3, is KAGVTQTPRYLIKTRGQQVTLSCSPISGHRSVSWYQQTPGQGLQFLFEYFSETQRNKGNFPGRFSGRQFSNSRSEMNVSTLELGDSALYLCASSFTGQGKPDTQYFGPGTRLTVL.

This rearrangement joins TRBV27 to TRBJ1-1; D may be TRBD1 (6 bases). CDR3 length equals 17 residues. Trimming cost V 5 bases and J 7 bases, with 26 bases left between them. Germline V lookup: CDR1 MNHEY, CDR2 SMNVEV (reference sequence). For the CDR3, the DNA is TGTGCCAGCAGTCCCGAGAGTCAGGGGAGTACCTTTGGTGAAGCTTTCTTT. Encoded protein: CASSPESQGSTFGEAFF.

The CDR3 loop is CATTPSMWGDYGYTF. The CDR3 nucleotides read TGTGCCACCACCCCTTCCATGTGGGGAGACTATGGCTACACCTTC. V is TRBV15 and J is TRBJ1-2; D unclear. The germline CDR1 and CDR2 sequences are LNHNV and YYDKDF (reference sequence). The CDR3 length is 15 residues. Trimming took 7 bases from V and 3 from J, leaving 18 bases between them. The full variable domain, rest sourced from reference TRBV15 and TRBJ1-2, is DAMVIQNPRYQVTQFGKPVTLSCSQTLNHNVMYWYQQKSSQAPKLLFHYYDKDFNNEADTPDNFQSRRPNTSFCFLDIRSPGLGDTAMYLCATTPSMWGDYGYTFGSGTRLTVV.

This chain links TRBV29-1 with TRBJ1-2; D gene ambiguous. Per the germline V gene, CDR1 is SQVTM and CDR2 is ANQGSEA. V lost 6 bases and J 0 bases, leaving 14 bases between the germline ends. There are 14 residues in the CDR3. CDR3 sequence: CSVPRSKSNYGYTF. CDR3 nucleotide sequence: TGCAGCGTCCCCCGGTCAAAATCTAACTATGGCTACACCTTC.

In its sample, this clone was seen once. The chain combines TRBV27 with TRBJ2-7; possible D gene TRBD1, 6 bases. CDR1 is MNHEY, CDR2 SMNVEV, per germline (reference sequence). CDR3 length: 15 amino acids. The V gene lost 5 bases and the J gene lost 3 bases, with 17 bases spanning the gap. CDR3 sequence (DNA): TGTGCCAGCAGTATGGAGTCACAGGGCTACTACGAGCAGTACTTC. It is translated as CASSMESQGYYEQYF.

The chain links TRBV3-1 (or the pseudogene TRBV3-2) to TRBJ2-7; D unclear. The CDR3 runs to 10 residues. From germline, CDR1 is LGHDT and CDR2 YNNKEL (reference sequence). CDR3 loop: CASSQDKRVV. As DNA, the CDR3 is TGTGCCAGCAGCCAAGATAAAAGGGTCGTC.

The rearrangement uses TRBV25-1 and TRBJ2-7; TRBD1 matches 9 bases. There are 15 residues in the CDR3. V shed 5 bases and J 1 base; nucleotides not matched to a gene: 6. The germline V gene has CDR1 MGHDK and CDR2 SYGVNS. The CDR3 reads CASSLTGGRSYEQYV. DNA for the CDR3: TGTGCCAGCAGTCTAACAGGGGGCAGGTCCTACGAGCAGTACGTC.

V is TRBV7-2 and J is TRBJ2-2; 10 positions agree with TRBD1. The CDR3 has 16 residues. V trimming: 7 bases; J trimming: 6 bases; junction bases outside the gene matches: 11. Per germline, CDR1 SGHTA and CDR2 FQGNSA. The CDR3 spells CASTKGRTGGAGELFF. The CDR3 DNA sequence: TGTGCCAGCACCAAAGGAAGGACAGGGGGTGCCGGGGAGCTGTTTTTT.

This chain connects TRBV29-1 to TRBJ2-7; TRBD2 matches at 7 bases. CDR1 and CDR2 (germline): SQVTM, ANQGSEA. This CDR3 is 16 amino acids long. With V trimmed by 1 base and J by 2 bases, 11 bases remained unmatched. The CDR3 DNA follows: TGCAGCGTTGAAGGTCGGGGGGTGGGCTCGGCCTACGAGCAGTACTTC. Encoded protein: CSVEGRGVGSAYEQYF.

The CDR3 here is CASSLLASAKKSTDTQYF. CDR3 bases: TGTGCCAGCAGCTTACTGGCTAGCGCCAAGAAAAGCACAGATACGCAGTATTTT. The V gene is TRBV5-8, the J gene TRBJ2-3; TRBD2 is a possible D gene (6 bases). The CDR3 totals 18 residues. V lost 2 bases to trimming and J lost 0 bases, with 19 bases between them. Germline CDR1 SGHTS, CDR2 YDEGEE. Filled out from reference TRBV5-8 and TRBJ2-3, the complete variable domain reads EAGVTQSPTHLIKTRGQQATLRCSPISGHTSVYWYQQALGLGLQFLLWYDEGEERNRGNFPPRFSGRQFPNYSSELNVNALELEDSALYLCASSLLASAKKSTDTQYFGPGTRLTVL.

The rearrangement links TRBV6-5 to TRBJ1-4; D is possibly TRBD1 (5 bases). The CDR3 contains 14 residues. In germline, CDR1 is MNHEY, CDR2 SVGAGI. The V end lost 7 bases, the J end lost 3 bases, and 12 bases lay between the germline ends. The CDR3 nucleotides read TGTGCCAGCACCAAGAGGGGCTCTAATGAAAAACTGTTTTTT. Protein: CASTKRGSNEKLFF.

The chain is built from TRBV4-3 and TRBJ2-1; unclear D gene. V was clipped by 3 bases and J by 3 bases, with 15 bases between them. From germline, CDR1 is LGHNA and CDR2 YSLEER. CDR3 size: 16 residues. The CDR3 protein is CASSQTVSGGYNEQFF. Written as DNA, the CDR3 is TGCGCCAGCAGCCAGACGGTCTCTGGCGGCTACAATGAGCAGTTCTTC.

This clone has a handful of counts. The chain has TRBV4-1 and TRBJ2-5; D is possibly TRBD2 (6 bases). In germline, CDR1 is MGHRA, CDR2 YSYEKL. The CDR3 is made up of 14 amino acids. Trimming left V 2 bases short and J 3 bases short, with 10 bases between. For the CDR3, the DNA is TGCGCCAGCAGCCAACTGGGACTGGAAGAGACCCAGTACTTC. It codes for CASSQLGLEETQYF.

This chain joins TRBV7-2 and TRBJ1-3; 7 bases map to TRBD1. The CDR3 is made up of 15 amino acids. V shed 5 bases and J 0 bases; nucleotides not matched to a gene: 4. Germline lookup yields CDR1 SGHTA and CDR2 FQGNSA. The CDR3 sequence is CASSTRDSSGNTIYF. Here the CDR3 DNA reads TGTGCCAGCAGCACTCGGGACAGCTCTGGAAACACCATATATTTT.

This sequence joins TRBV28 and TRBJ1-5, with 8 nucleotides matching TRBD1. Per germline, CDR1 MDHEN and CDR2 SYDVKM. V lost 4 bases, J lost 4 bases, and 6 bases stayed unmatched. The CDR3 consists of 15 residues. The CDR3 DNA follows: TGTGCCAGCAGTTGGAGGGACAGGCCAAATCAGCCCCAGCATTTT. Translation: CASSWRDRPNQPQHF.

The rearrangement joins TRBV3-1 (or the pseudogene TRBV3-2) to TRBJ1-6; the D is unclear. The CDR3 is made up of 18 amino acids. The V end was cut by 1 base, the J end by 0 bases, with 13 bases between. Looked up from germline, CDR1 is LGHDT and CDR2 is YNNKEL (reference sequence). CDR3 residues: CASSQVFSGFSYNSPLHF. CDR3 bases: TGTGCCAGCAGCCAAGTATTTTCAGGATTCTCCTATAATTCACCCCTCCACTTT.

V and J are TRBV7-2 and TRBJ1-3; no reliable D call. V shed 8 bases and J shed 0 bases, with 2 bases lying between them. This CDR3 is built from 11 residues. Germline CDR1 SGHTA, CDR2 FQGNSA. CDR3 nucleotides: TGTGCCAGCGGCTCTGGAAACACCATATATTTT. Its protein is CASGSGNTIYF.

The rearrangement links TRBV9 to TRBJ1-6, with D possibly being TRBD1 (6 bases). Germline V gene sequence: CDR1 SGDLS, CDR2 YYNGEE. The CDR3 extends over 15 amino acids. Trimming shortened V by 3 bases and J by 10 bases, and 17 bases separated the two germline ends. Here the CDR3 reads CASSGGTGSRSPLHF. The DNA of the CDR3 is TGTGCCAGCAGCGGGGGTACAGGGAGTAGATCACCCCTCCACTTT.